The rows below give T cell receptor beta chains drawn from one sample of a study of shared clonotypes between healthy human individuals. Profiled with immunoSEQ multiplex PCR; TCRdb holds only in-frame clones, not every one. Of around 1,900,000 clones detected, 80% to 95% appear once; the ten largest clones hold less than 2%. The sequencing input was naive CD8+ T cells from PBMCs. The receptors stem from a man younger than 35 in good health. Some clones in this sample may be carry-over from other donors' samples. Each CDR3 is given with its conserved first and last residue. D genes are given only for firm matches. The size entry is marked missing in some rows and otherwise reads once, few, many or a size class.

CDR3 DNA: TGCGCCAGCAGCCAAGATTGGACAGGGGCTGGCAATCAGCCCCAGCATTTT
CDR3 protein: CASSQDWTGAGNQPQHF
J gene: TRBJ1-5
D gene: TRBD1
V gene: TRBV4-1
clone size: -

CDR3 DNA: TGTGCCAGCAGCGTAAACCCCAATGGCTACACCTTC
CDR3 protein: CASSVNPNGYTF
J gene: TRBJ1-2
D gene: -
V gene: TRBV9
clone size: -

CDR3 DNA: TGTGCCAGCAGCCAAAGGGGAACTAGCGGGAACGGGAACACCGGGGAGCTGTTTTTT
CDR3 protein: CASSQRGTSGNGNTGELFF
J gene: TRBJ2-2
D gene: TRBD2
V gene: TRBV7-9
clone size: once

CDR3 DNA: TGTGCCAGCAGCTTATTTGGGACAGGCTCTGGAAACACCATATATTTT
CDR3 protein: CASSLFGTGSGNTIYF
J gene: TRBJ1-3
D gene: TRBD1
V gene: TRBV7-9
clone size: -

CDR3 DNA: TGCGCCAGTTCGGACAGCGACTCCTACGAGCAGTACTTC
CDR3 protein: CASSDSDSYEQYF
J gene: TRBJ2-7
D gene: -
V gene: TRBV10-2
clone size: -

CDR3 DNA: TGTGCCTGGAGTAAAGGAGCTAGCGGGGGCTACGAGCAGTACTTC
CDR3 protein: CAWSKGASGGYEQYF
J gene: TRBJ2-7
D gene: TRBD2
V gene: TRBV30
clone size: -

CDR3 DNA: TGTGCCAGCAGCGCCGACAGGGGCTCCGTTGGCTACACCTTC
CDR3 protein: CASSADRGSVGYTF
J gene: TRBJ1-2
D gene: TRBD1
V gene: TRBV5-5
clone size: -

CDR3 DNA: TGTGCCAGCAGTACCTCGACAGGGGAAATGAACACTGAAGCTTTCTTT
CDR3 protein: CASSTSTGEMNTEAFF
J gene: TRBJ1-1
D gene: TRBD1
V gene: TRBV27
clone size: -

CDR3 DNA: TGTGCCAGCAGTTTATCGTTGGTCACTGAAGCTTTCTTT
CDR3 protein: CASSLSLVTEAFF
J gene: TRBJ1-1
D gene: -
V gene: TRBV27
clone size: -

CDR3 DNA: TGTGCCAGCAGCGCCCTGACTAGCGGGATTAACAATGAGCAGTTCTTC
CDR3 protein: CASSALTSGINNEQFF
J gene: TRBJ2-1
D gene: TRBD2
V gene: TRBV7-3
clone size: -

CDR3 DNA: TGTGCCAGCAGCTTGGGGGACTCCTCCTACGAGCAGTACTTC
CDR3 protein: CASSLGDSSYEQYF
J gene: TRBJ2-7
D gene: -
V gene: TRBV7-8
clone size: -

CDR3 DNA: TGTGCCACCAGCAGACCCGGGAGCGTAAGAGAGACCCAGTACTTC
CDR3 protein: CATSRPGSVRETQYF
J gene: TRBJ2-5
D gene: -
V gene: TRBV15
clone size: -

CDR3 DNA: TGTGCCAGCAGTTTGTCGGGACTAGCGATATCCTACGAGCAGTACTTC
CDR3 protein: CASSLSGLAISYEQYF
J gene: TRBJ2-7
D gene: TRBD2
V gene: TRBV6-6
clone size: -

CDR3 DNA: TGTGCCAGCAGCTTAGACACCCTAGCGGGAGGGCCCAATGAGCAGTTCTTC
CDR3 protein: CASSLDTLAGGPNEQFF
J gene: TRBJ2-1
D gene: TRBD2
V gene: TRBV11-2
clone size: -

CDR3 DNA: TGTGCCAGCAGCTTGGGATATGGGACAGATAACTATGGCTACACCTTC
CDR3 protein: CASSLGYGTDNYGYTF
J gene: TRBJ1-2
D gene: TRBD1
V gene: TRBV5-6
clone size: -

CDR3 DNA: TGTGCCAGCAGTTACACCGGGACGGGACCTGGAAACACCATATATTTT
CDR3 protein: CASSYTGTGPGNTIYF
J gene: TRBJ1-3
D gene: -
V gene: TRBV6-6
clone size: -

CDR3 DNA: TGTGCCAGCAGCCCCATAGCGGGAGGGCCGGGAAATGAGCAGTTCTTC
CDR3 protein: CASSPIAGGPGNEQFF
J gene: TRBJ2-1
D gene: TRBD2
V gene: TRBV7-3
clone size: -

CDR3 DNA: TGTGCCAGCAGCCCACTAGCGGGAGAGATTATGGATACGCAGTATTTT
CDR3 protein: CASSPLAGEIMDTQYF
J gene: TRBJ2-3
D gene: TRBD2
V gene: TRBV7-9
clone size: -

CDR3 DNA: TGTGCCAGCAGCTTAGGACTAGCGGGAGGGTACGAGCAGTACTTC
CDR3 protein: CASSLGLAGGYEQYF
J gene: TRBJ2-7
D gene: TRBD2
V gene: TRBV7-9
clone size: -

CDR3 DNA: TGTGCCAGCACGCTGGACAGGGGAGGCACTGAAGCTTTCTTT
CDR3 protein: CASTLDRGGTEAFF
J gene: TRBJ1-1
D gene: TRBD1
V gene: TRBV6-5
clone size: -

CDR3 DNA: TGTGCCAGCAGTCCTCCTGTGGGAGGGGAAAACTATGGCTACACCTTC
CDR3 protein: CASSPPVGGENYGYTF
J gene: TRBJ1-2
D gene: -
V gene: TRBV28
clone size: -

CDR3 DNA: TGTGCCAGCACCAGGTTCTATAGGGCGAACACTGAAGCTTTCTTT
CDR3 protein: CASTRFYRANTEAFF
J gene: TRBJ1-1
D gene: -
V gene: TRBV21-1
clone size: -

CDR3 DNA: TGTGCCATCCAGGACCGGACACCGAACACCGGGGAGCTGTTTTTT
CDR3 protein: CAIQDRTPNTGELFF
J gene: TRBJ2-2
D gene: -
V gene: TRBV10-3
clone size: -

CDR3 DNA: TGTGCCAGCAGCCCCTCAGGGATCACTGAAGCTTTCTTT
CDR3 protein: CASSPSGITEAFF
J gene: TRBJ1-1
D gene: -
V gene: TRBV7-9
clone size: few

CDR3 DNA: TGTGCCAGCAGCGTACACGGCGCTGGGGCCAACGTCCTGACTTTC
CDR3 protein: CASSVHGAGANVLTF
J gene: TRBJ2-6
D gene: -
V gene: TRBV9
clone size: -

CDR3 DNA: TGTGCCAGTAGTATTGCCCCAGATACGCAGTATTTT
CDR3 protein: CASSIAPDTQYF
J gene: TRBJ2-3
D gene: -
V gene: TRBV19
clone size: -

CDR3 DNA: TGTGCCAGCAGCGGAGGACTCACCACAGATACGCAGTATTTT
CDR3 protein: CASSGGLTTDTQYF
J gene: TRBJ2-3
D gene: -
V gene: TRBV9
clone size: -

CDR3 DNA: TGTGCCAGCAGTGACAGTGCCCACACAGATACGCAGTATTTT
CDR3 protein: CASSDSAHTDTQYF
J gene: TRBJ2-3
D gene: -
V gene: TRBV2
clone size: -

CDR3 DNA: TGTGCCTGGACAGGGGATGCCGGGGAGCTGTTTTTT
CDR3 protein: CAWTGDAGELFF
J gene: TRBJ2-2
D gene: -
V gene: TRBV30
clone size: few

CDR3 DNA: TGTGCCAGCAGCTTAACCCCTAGCGGGGGTTACAATGAGCAGTTCTTC
CDR3 protein: CASSLTPSGGYNEQFF
J gene: TRBJ2-1
D gene: TRBD2
V gene: TRBV7-8
clone size: once

CDR3 DNA: TGTGCCAGCAGCCCGGGTGTGCGTTTCCACGAGCAGTACTTC
CDR3 protein: CASSPGVRFHEQYF
J gene: TRBJ2-7
D gene: -
V gene: TRBV7-9
clone size: -

CDR3 DNA: TGTGCCAGCAGCTCTTTCTTGAACACTGAAGCTTTCTTT
CDR3 protein: CASSSFLNTEAFF
J gene: TRBJ1-1
D gene: -
V gene: TRBV11-2
clone size: -

CDR3 DNA: TGTGCCAGCAGTTTACAGACGAACACTGAAGCTTTCTTT
CDR3 protein: CASSLQTNTEAFF
J gene: TRBJ1-1
D gene: -
V gene: TRBV27
clone size: -

CDR3 DNA: TGTGCCAGCAAACCACAAGACACAGATACGCAGTATTTT
CDR3 protein: CASKPQDTDTQYF
J gene: TRBJ2-3
D gene: -
V gene: TRBV25-1
clone size: -

CDR3 DNA: TGTGCCAGCAGTTCCCCTATCGGGTACACAGATACGCAGTATTTT
CDR3 protein: CASSSPIGYTDTQYF
J gene: TRBJ2-3
D gene: -
V gene: TRBV27
clone size: -

CDR3 DNA: TGTGCCAGCAGTTTATTTCCGTCGGGGGGTGGCTACGAGCAGTACTTC
CDR3 protein: CASSLFPSGGGYEQYF
J gene: TRBJ2-7
D gene: TRBD2
V gene: TRBV27
clone size: -

CDR3 DNA: TGCGCCAGCAGCCAAGATGTGATAGGGTGGTACGAGCAGTACTTC
CDR3 protein: CASSQDVIGWYEQYF
J gene: TRBJ2-7
D gene: -
V gene: TRBV4-3
clone size: once

CDR3 DNA: TGCGCCAGCAGTCAATCAGGGGGCGCGCCAGGTGGCTACACCTTC
CDR3 protein: CASSQSGGAPGGYTF
J gene: TRBJ1-2
D gene: TRBD1
V gene: TRBV23-1
clone size: once

CDR3 DNA: TGCGCCAGCAGCTTGATAGCGACAGGGGGGCGTTGGGCCGACGAGCAGTACTTC
CDR3 protein: CASSLIATGGRWADEQYF
J gene: TRBJ2-7
D gene: TRBD1
V gene: TRBV5-1
clone size: -

CDR3 DNA: TGTGCCAGCAGTCGGGACAGCAGCACAGATACGCAGTATTTT
CDR3 protein: CASSRDSSTDTQYF
J gene: TRBJ2-3
D gene: TRBD1
V gene: TRBV28
clone size: -

CDR3 DNA: TGTGCCAGCAGCGTAGGGGCCCAGCCCCAGCATTTT
CDR3 protein: CASSVGAQPQHF
J gene: TRBJ1-5
D gene: -
V gene: TRBV13
clone size: -

CDR3 DNA: TGTGCCAGCAGCCTGACAGTATTAGGAAACACCATATATTTT
CDR3 protein: CASSLTVLGNTIYF
J gene: TRBJ1-3
D gene: -
V gene: TRBV7-8
clone size: -

CDR3 DNA: TGTGCCAGTAGTGACAGCTCCTACGAGCAGTACTTC
CDR3 protein: CASSDSSYEQYF
J gene: TRBJ2-7
D gene: -
V gene: TRBV19
clone size: once

CDR3 DNA: TGTGCCAGCAGTTTAAGGGTGGGAACCTACGAGCAGTACTTC
CDR3 protein: CASSLRVGTYEQYF
J gene: TRBJ2-7
D gene: -
V gene: TRBV27
clone size: -

CDR3 DNA: TGTGCCAGCAGTTTGAGACAGGGAAGGGGGGCCAACGTCCTGACTTTC
CDR3 protein: CASSLRQGRGANVLTF
J gene: TRBJ2-6
D gene: TRBD1
V gene: TRBV28
clone size: -

CDR3 DNA: TGTGCCAGCAGCTCGGGTTACCGTGGAACTGAAGCTTTCTTT
CDR3 protein: CASSSGYRGTEAFF
J gene: TRBJ1-1
D gene: -
V gene: TRBV9
clone size: -

CDR3 DNA: TGCAGCGTTTACAGGGCCGCTGAAGCTTTCTTT
CDR3 protein: CSVYRAAEAFF
J gene: TRBJ1-1
D gene: -
V gene: TRBV29-1
clone size: few

CDR3 DNA: TGTGCCAGCAGTTTATCGAGGCCGGCATTCTATGGCTACACCTTC
CDR3 protein: CASSLSRPAFYGYTF
J gene: TRBJ1-2
D gene: -
V gene: TRBV27
clone size: -

CDR3 DNA: TGCGCCAGCAGCCGGGGGTCGGCGGAGGAGCAGTACTTC
CDR3 protein: CASSRGSAEEQYF
J gene: TRBJ2-7
D gene: -
V gene: TRBV4-3
clone size: -

CDR3 DNA: TGTGCCAGCAGCGTAGCCCCGGACGCCCTTTTAAGCGATACGCAGTATTTT
CDR3 protein: CASSVAPDALLSDTQYF
J gene: TRBJ2-3
D gene: -
V gene: TRBV9
clone size: -

CDR3 DNA: TGTGCCAGCAGCTTCGTCGGACGGTCTGAAGCTTTCTTT
CDR3 protein: CASSFVGRSEAFF
J gene: TRBJ1-1
D gene: -
V gene: TRBV27
clone size: few

CDR3 DNA: TGTGCCAGCAGCTTAGGGGGACAGACTCAGCCCCAGCATTTT
CDR3 protein: CASSLGGQTQPQHF
J gene: TRBJ1-5
D gene: TRBD1
V gene: TRBV7-2
clone size: -

CDR3 DNA: TGTGCCAGCAGTTACGGCGATAAGCAGTACTTC
CDR3 protein: CASSYGDKQYF
J gene: TRBJ2-7
D gene: -
V gene: TRBV6-5
clone size: -

CDR3 DNA: TGTGCCAGCTCACCACCCGGACTAGCGGGAACCCCCAATGAGCAGTTCTTC
CDR3 protein: CASSPPGLAGTPNEQFF
J gene: TRBJ2-1
D gene: TRBD2
V gene: TRBV18
clone size: -

CDR3 DNA: TGCAGCTTCCGTTCACAGGGGAGCGCCTACAATGAGCAGTTCTTC
CDR3 protein: CSFRSQGSAYNEQFF
J gene: TRBJ2-1
D gene: TRBD1
V gene: TRBV29-1
clone size: once